Listed below are T cell receptor beta chains from one sample, sequenced in a study of blood T cell repertoires in COVID-19. Here immunoSEQ multiplex PCR was the method, and the copy in TCRdb shows in-frame clones only, minus some. The table shows some 260,000 clones, with approximately 88% occurring only once. The material sequenced was peripheral blood. The receptors were sampled from a woman in her 70s with COVID-19, enrolled during active disease. Each CDR3 is given with its conserved first and last residue. The order of the fields is clone size, J gene, D gene, V gene, CDR3 DNA, CDR3 protein. D genes are given only for firm matches. Not all rows give a size; the values are once, few, many and, for expanded clones, a class.

NA TRBJ1-1 NA TRBV4-1 TGCGCCAGCAGCCAAGGGTCGGACACACCCTACACTGAAGCTTTCTTT CASSQGSDTPYTEAFF
NA TRBJ2-5 NA TRBV6-4 TGTGCCAGCAGGGCACCGACTGGAGGCCAAGAGACCCAGTACTTC CASRAPTGGQETQYF
NA TRBJ1-2 TRBD1 TRBV10-3 TGTGCCATCAGGTACCCAGGGGGCCACTATGGCTACACCTTC CAIRYPGGHYGYTF
NA TRBJ2-7 NA TRBV28 TGTGCCAGCGGAGACAGCTCCTACGAGCAGTACTTC CASGDSSYEQYF
NA TRBJ2-1 TRBD1 TRBV6-5 TGTGCCAGCAGTTACTTGGACAGGGCTAAGGAGCAGTTCTTC CASSYLDRAKEQFF
NA TRBJ2-7 NA TRBV24-1 TGTGCCACCAGTGATTCAGGGGTTTCCGAGCAGTACTTC CATSDSGVSEQYF
NA TRBJ2-3 TRBD2 TRBV5-1 TGCGCCAGCAGCTCCCCGGGCGGGAGTCCCGGTGTAGATACGCAGTATTTT CASSSPGGSPGVDTQYF
once TRBJ1-1 TRBD1 TRBV19 TGTGCCAGTAGTTCCAGGGGGGCTGAAGCTTTCTTT CASSSRGAEAFF
NA TRBJ1-2 NA TRBV19 TGTGCCAGTGGTTTGGAGGGGCCCTATGGCTACACCTTC CASGLEGPYGYTF
NA TRBJ2-2 NA TRBV5-1 TGCGCCAGCAGCACCCCTATAAACACCGGGGAGCTGTTTTTT CASSTPINTGELFF
NA TRBJ1-2 NA TRBV5-6 TGTGCCAGCAGCCAGGCTGGGGAGAACTATGGCTACACCTTC CASSQAGENYGYTF
NA TRBJ1-2 NA TRBV3-1/TRBV3-2 TGTGCCAGCAGCCAACGGACTGTAAATTATGGCTACACCTTC CASSQRTVNYGYTF
once TRBJ2-7 TRBD2 TRBV4-2 TGTGCCAGCAGCCAAGACGCCAGCGGGACGCAATACGAGCAGTACTTC CASSQDASGTQYEQYF
NA TRBJ1-2 TRBD1 TRBV9 TGTGCCAGCAGCTCGACAGGGGGCGTTGGCTACACCTTC CASSSTGGVGYTF
NA TRBJ1-1 TRBD1 TRBV30 TGTGCCTGGAGTGGGAATGAGGACAGGGCTTTCTTT CAWSGNEDRAFF
NA TRBJ2-7 NA TRBV19 TGTGCCAGTAGTATAGGGAGGGACGGCTACGAGCAGTACTTC CASSIGRDGYEQYF
NA TRBJ1-2 NA TRBV24-1 TGTGCCACCAGTGATCCGGACAGCTATGGCTACACCTTC CATSDPDSYGYTF
NA TRBJ1-2 NA TRBV5-1 TGCGCGCAGGGCGGGGTACCCTTGGGCTACACCTTC CAQGGVPLGYTF
NA TRBJ2-7 NA TRBV30 TGTGCCTGGAATGACCGGGGGGCGCAGGAGCAGTACTTC CAWNDRGAQEQYF
NA TRBJ2-5 NA TRBV19 TGTGCCAGTAGTCGTCGGAGCGGAGGGACCTGGGAGACCCAGTACTTC CASSRRSGGTWETQYF
NA TRBJ2-2 TRBD1 TRBV5-7 TGTGCCAGCAGTCGGCCGGGACAGGGGGCCGACTTGAACACCGGGGAGCTGTTTTTT CASSRPGQGADLNTGELFF
NA TRBJ2-3 NA TRBV7-9 TGTGCCAGCAGCTTGTATAGAAGCACAGATACGCAGTATTTT CASSLYRSTDTQYF
few TRBJ1-5 TRBD1 TRBV7-2 TGTGCCAGCAGCTTAGATGGCCAGGGGGCGGGCAATCAGCCCCAGCATTTT CASSLDGQGAGNQPQHF
once TRBJ2-1 NA TRBV5-4 TGTGCCAGCAGCCGGGCTCAGGGGCCGCAAAATGAGCAGTTCTTC CASSRAQGPQNEQFF
NA TRBJ2-5 TRBD2 TRBV4-2 TGTGCCAGCAGCCAAGAGGGCGGGAGGGTCGAGACCCAGTACTTC CASSQEGGRVETQYF
NA TRBJ2-1 TRBD2 TRBV12-5 TGTGCTAGTGGTTTGGCCAGGACTAGCGATAACAATGAGCAGTTCTTC CASGLARTSDNNEQFF
few TRBJ1-2 NA TRBV28 TGTGCCAGCAGTTTTGTAGCGGTGCAAGCTAATGGCTACACCTTC CASSFVAVQANGYTF
NA TRBJ2-7 TRBD2 TRBV5-1 TGCGCCAGCAGCCCCACCACTAGCGGGAGGGCCCACTCCTACGAGCAGTACTTC CASSPTTSGRAHSYEQYF
once TRBJ1-5 NA TRBV7-9 TGTGCCAGCAGCTTACTCGGTCCGAATCAGCCCCAGCATTTT CASSLLGPNQPQHF
once TRBJ2-2 NA TRBV28 TGTGCCAGCAGTCCCGCGAACACCGGGGAGCTGTTTTTT CASSPANTGELFF
NA TRBJ2-7 NA TRBV18 TGTGCCAGCTCACCAGAAGGGACAAGCTTCTACGAGCAGTACTTC CASSPEGTSFYEQYF